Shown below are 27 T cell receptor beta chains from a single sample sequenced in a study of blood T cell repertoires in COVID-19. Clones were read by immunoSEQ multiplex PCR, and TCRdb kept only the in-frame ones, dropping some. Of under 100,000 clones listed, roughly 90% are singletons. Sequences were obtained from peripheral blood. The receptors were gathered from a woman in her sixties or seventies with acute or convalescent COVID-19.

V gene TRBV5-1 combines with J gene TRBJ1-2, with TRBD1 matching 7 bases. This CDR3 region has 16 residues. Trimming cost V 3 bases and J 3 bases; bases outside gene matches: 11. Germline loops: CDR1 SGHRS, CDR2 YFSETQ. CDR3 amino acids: CASSSNPADRDYGYTF. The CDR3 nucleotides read TGCGCCAGCAGCTCAAACCCCGCAGACAGGGACTATGGCTACACCTTC.

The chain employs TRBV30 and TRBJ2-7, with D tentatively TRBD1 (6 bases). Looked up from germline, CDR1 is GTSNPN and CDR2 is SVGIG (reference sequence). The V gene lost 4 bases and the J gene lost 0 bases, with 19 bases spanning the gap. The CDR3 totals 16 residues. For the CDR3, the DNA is TGTGCCTGGACCGCCGGGACAACTAAAATCTCCTACGAGCAGTACTTC. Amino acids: CAWTAGTTKISYEQYF. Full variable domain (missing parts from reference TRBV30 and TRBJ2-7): SQTIHQWPATLVQPVGSPLSLECTVEGTSNPNLYWYRQAAGRGLQLLFYSVGIGQISSEVPQNLSASRPQDRQFILSSKKLLLSDSGFYLCAWTAGTTKISYEQYFGPGTRLTVT.

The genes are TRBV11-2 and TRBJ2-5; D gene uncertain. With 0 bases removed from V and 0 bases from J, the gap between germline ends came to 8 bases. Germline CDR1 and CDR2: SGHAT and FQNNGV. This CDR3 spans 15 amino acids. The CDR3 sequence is CASSLERRNQETQYF. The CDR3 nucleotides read TGTGCCAGCAGCTTAGAGCGGCGTAACCAAGAGACCCAGTACTTC.

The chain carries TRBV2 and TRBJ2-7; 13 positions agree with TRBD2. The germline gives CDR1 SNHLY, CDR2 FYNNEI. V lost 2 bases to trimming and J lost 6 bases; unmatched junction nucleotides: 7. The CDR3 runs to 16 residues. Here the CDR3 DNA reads TGTGCCAGCAGTGAAACCCTACTAGCGGGAGGGCGCGAGCAGTACTTC. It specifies CASSETLLAGGREQYF.

The CDR3 region is CASSLSDYGYTF. In DNA, the CDR3 is TGTGCCAGCAGTTTAAGCGACTATGGCTACACCTTC. The V call is TRBV12-3 or TRBV12-4, the J call TRBJ1-2, with D hard to call. CDR3 length: 12 amino acids. With 2 bases removed from V and 3 bases from J, the gap between germline ends came to 4 bases.

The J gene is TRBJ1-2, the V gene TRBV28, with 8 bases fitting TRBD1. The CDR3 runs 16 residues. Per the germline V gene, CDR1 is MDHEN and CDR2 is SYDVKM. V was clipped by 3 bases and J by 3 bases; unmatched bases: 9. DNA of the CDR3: TGTGCCAGCAGTTTTAGCCGCAGGGGGCTTGACTATGGCTACACCTTC. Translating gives CASSFSRRGLDYGYTF.

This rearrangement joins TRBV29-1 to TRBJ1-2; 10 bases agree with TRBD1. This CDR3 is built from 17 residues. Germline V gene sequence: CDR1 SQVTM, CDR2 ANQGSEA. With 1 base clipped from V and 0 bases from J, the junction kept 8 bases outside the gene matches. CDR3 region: CSVEGDDRGQANYGYTF. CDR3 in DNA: TGCAGCGTTGAAGGCGACGACAGGGGGCAAGCTAACTATGGCTACACCTTC.

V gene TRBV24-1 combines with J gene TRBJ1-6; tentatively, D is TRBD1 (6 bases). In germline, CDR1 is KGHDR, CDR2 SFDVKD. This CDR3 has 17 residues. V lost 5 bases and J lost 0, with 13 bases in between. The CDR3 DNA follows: TGTGCCACCAGTGGCAACAGGGCCATCTCCTATAATTCACCCCTCCACTTT. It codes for CATSGNRAISYNSPLHF.

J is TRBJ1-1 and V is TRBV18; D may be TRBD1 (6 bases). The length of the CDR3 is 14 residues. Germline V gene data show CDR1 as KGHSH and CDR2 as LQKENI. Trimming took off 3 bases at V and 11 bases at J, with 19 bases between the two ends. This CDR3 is CASSPLGDMLGAFF. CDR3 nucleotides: TGTGCCAGCTCACCGTTGGGGGACATGCTCGGGGCTTTCTTT.

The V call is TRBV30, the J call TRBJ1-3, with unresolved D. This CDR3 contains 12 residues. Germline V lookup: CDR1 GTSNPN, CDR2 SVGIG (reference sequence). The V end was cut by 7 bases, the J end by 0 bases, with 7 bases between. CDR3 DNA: TGTGCCTCCACAACCTCTGGAAACACCATATATTTT. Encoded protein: CASTTSGNTIYF.

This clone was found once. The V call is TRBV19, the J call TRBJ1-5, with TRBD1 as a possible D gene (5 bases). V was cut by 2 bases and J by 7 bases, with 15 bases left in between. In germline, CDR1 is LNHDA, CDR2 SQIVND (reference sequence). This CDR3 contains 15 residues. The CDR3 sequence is CASSIFKGLGQPQHF. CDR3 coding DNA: TGTGCCAGTAGTATATTTAAGGGGTTAGGGCAGCCCCAGCATTTT.

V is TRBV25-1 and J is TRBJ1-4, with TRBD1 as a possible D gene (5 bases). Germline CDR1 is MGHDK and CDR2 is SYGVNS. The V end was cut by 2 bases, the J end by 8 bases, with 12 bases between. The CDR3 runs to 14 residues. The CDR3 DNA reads TGTGCCAGCAGTGAACTAAGGGGAACGGAAAAACTGTTTTTT. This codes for CASSELRGTEKLFF.

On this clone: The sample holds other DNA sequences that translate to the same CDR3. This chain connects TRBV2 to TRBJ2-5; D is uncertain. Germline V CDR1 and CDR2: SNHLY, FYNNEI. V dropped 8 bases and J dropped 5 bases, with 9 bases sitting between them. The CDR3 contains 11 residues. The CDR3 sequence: CASRSGETQYF. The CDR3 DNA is TGTGCCAGCCGGAGTGGGGAGACCCAGTACTTC.

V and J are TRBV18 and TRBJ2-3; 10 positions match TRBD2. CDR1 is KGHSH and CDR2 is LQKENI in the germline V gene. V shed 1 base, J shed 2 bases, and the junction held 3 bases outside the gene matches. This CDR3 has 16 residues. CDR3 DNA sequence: TGTGCCAGCTCACCACTCAGCGGGGGGGCCACAGATACGCAGTATTTT. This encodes CASSPLSGGATDTQYF.

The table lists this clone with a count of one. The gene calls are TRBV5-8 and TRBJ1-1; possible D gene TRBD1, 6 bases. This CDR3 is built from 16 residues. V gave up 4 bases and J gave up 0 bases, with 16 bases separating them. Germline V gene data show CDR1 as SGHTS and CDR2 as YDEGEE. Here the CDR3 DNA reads TGTGCCAGCAGCCCAGGGGAGGGGGTCATGAACACTGAAGCTTTCTTT. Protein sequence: CASSPGEGVMNTEAFF.

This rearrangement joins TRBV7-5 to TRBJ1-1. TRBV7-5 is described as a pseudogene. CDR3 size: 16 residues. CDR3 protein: CVRSLGLGEWNTEAFF. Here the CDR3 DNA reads TGTGTCAGAAGCCTAGGCCTAGGAGAGTGGAACACTGAAGCTTTCTTT.

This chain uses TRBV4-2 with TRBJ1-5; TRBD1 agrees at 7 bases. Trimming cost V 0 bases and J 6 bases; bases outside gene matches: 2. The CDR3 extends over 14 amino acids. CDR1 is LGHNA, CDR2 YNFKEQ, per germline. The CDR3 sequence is CASSQDRGIQPQHF. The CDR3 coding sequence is TGTGCCAGCAGCCAAGACAGGGGGATTCAGCCCCAGCATTTT.

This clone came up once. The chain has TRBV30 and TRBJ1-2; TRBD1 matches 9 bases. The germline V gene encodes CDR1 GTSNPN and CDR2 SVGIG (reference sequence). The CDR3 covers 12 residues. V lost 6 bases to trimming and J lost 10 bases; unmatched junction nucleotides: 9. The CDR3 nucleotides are TGTGCCTGCATTACAGGGGGCGCCGACTACACCTTC. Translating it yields CACITGGADYTF.

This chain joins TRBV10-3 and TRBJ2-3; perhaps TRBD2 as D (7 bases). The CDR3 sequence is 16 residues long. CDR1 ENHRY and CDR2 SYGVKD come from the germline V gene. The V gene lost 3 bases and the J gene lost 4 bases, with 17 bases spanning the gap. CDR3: CAISDGKGGGADTQYF. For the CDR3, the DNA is TGTGCCATCAGTGACGGAAAGGGAGGGGGGGCAGATACGCAGTATTTT.

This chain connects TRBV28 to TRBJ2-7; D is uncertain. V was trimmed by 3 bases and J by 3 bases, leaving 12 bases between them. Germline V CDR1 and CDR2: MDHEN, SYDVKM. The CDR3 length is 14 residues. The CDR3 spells CASSFFKSDYEQYF. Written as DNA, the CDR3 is TGTGCCAGCAGTTTTTTTAAGAGCGACTACGAGCAGTACTTC.

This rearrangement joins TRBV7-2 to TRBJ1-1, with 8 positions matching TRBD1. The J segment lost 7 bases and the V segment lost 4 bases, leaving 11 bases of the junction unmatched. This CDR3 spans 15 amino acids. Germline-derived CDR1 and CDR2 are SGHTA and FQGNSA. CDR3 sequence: CASSSRGGGQGEAFF. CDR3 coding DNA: TGTGCCAGCAGCTCAAGGGGGGGCGGACAGGGTGAAGCTTTCTTT.

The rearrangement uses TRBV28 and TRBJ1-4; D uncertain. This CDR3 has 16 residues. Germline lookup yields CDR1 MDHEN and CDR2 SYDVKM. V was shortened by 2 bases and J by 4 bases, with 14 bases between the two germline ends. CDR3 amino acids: CASSLRSLGSNEKLFF. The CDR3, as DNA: TGTGCCAGCAGTTTACGATCCTTGGGGAGTAATGAAAAACTGTTTTTT.

The CDR3 is CASSARDSLTDTQYF. The CDR3 DNA follows: TGCGCCAGCAGCGCCCGGGACTCACTCACAGATACGCAGTATTTT. The rearrangement joins TRBV4-1 to TRBJ2-3, with D tentatively TRBD2 (6 bases). This CDR3 comprises 15 residues. The germline CDR1 and CDR2 sequences are MGHRA and YSYEKL. Trimming left V 5 bases short and J 2 bases short, with 14 bases between.

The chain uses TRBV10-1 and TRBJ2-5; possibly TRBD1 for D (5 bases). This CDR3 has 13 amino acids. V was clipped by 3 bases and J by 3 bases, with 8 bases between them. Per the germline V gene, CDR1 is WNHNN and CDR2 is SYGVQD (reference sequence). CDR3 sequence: CASSEWGEETQYF. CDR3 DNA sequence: TGCGCCAGCAGTGAATGGGGCGAAGAGACCCAGTACTTC.

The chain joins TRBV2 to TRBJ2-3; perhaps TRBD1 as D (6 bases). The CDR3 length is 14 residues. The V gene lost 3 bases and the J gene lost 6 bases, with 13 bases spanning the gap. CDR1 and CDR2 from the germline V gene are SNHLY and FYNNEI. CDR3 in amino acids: CASSDDRLSDTQYF. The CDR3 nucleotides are TGTGCCAGCAGTGACGACAGGTTATCCGATACGCAGTATTTT.

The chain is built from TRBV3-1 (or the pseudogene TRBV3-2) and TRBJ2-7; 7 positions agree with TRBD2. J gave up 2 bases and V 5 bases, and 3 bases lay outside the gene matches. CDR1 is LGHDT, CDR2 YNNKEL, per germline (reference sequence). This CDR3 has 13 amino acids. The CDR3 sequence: CASSSSGPYEQYF. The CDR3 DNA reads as TGTGCCAGCAGCTCTAGCGGACCCTACGAGCAGTACTTC.

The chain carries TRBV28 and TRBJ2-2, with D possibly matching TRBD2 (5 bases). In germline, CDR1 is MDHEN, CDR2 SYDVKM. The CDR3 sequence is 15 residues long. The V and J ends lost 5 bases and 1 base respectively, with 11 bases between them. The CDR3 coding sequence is TGTGCCAGCAGTCCTATACGGGGGAACACCGGGGAGCTGTTTTTT. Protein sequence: CASSPIRGNTGELFF.